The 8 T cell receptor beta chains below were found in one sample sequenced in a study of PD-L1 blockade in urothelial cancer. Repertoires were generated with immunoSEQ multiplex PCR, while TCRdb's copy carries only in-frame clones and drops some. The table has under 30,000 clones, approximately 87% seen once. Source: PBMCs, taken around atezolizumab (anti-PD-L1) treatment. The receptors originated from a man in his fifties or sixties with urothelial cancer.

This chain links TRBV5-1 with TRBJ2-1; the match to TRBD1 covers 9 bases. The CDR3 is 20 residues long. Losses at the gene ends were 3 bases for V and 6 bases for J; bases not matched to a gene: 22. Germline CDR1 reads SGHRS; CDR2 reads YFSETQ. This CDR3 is CASSSALGDRVRLASNEQFF. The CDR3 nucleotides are TGCGCCAGCAGCTCGGCCTTAGGGGACAGGGTTAGACTAGCTAGCAATGAGCAGTTCTTC.

CDR3 region: CAWTPSSSTDTQYF. DNA of the CDR3: TGTGCCTGGACCCCGTCCTCTAGCACAGATACGCAGTATTTT. The chain has TRBV30 and TRBJ2-3; no clear D. Trimming removed 4 bases at V and 0 bases at J, with 11 bases between. Looked up from germline, CDR1 is GTSNPN and CDR2 is SVGIG (reference sequence). CDR3 size: 14 residues.

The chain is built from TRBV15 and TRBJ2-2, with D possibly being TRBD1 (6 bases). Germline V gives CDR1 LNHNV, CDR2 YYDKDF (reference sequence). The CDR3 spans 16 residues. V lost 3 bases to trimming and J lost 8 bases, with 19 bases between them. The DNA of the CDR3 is TGTGCCACCAGCAGTCAGGGGTCCCGGTTGGGAGGGGAGCTGTTTTTT. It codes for CATSSQGSRLGGELFF.

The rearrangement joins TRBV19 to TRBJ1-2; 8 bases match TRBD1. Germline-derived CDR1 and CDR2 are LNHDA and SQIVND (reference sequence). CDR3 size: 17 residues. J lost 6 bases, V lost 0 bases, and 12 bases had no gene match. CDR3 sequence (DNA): TGTGCCAGTAGTATAGATAATTCAGGGGGCGAACGCGATGGCTACACCTTC. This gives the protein CASSIDNSGGERDGYTF.

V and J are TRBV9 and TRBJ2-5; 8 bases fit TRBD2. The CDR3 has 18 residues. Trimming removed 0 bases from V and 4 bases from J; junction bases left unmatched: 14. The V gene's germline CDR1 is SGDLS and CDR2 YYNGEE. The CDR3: CASSVAPAIAGLRETQYF. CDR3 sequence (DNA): TGTGCCAGCAGCGTAGCCCCGGCAATAGCGGGATTGCGAGAGACCCAGTACTTC.

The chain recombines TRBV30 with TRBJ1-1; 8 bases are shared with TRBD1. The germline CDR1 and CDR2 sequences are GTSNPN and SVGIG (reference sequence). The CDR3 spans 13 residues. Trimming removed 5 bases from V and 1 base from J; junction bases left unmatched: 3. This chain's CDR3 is CAWAGQENTEAFF. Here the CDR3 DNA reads TGTGCCTGGGCGGGACAGGAGAACACTGAAGCTTTCTTT.

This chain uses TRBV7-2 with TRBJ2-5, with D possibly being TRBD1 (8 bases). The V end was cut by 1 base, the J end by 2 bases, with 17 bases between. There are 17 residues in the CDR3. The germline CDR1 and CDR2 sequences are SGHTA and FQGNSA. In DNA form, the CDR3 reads TGTGCCAGCAGCTTAGTGGGGACAGGCGGGGGACAAGAGACCCAGTACTTC. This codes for CASSLVGTGGGQETQYF.

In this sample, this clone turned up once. CDR3 sequence: CASSYTGTVNQPQHF. The CDR3 DNA follows: TGTGCCAGCAGCTATACAGGGACAGTCAATCAGCCCCAGCATTTT. The chain links TRBV7-8 to TRBJ1-5, with 7 bases fitting TRBD1. V was pared by 4 bases and J by 3 bases, with 6 bases of the junction left unmatched. The CDR3 runs to 15 residues. Per germline, CDR1 SGHVS and CDR2 FQNEAQ.